A selection of T cell receptor beta chains follows, all from one sample in a study of vaccination and CD4 T cells after COVID-19. Their antigens remain unidentified. TCRdb reanalysed the PCR reads using MiXCR and keeps one entry per CDR3 protein. The sample lists 9,000 to 9,500 distinct CDR3 sequences, 31% occurring once. The sequenced sample was CD4+ T cells from blood, cultured in vitro. These receptors were collected from a human donor in good health. Each CDR3 is given with its conserved first and last residue. Each record gives: V gene, clone size, J gene, CDR3 length, CDR3 protein. Some rows have no size entry. The others give once, few or many, or a class for an expanded clone.

v_call: TRBV20-1; clone_size: NA; j_call: TRBJ2-5; cdr3_length: 15; cdr3_aa: CSARGTLPEQETQYF
v_call: TRBV7-8; clone_size: few; j_call: TRBJ1-2; cdr3_length: 14; cdr3_aa: CASSLDANNYGYTF
v_call: TRBV18; clone_size: few; j_call: TRBJ2-5; cdr3_length: 16; cdr3_aa: CASSPWTSGAGETQYF
v_call: TRBV7-3; clone_size: NA; j_call: TRBJ2-7; cdr3_length: 15; cdr3_aa: CASSLTAGGLNEQYF
v_call: TRBV7-3; clone_size: NA; j_call: TRBJ2-2; cdr3_length: 17; cdr3_aa: CASSPEPITLNTGELFF
v_call: TRBV20-1; clone_size: NA; j_call: TRBJ2-2; cdr3_length: 16; cdr3_aa: CSAPLRGRNRTGELFF
v_call: TRBV4-3; clone_size: NA; j_call: TRBJ2-5; cdr3_length: 15; cdr3_aa: CASSGSQRSRETQYF
v_call: TRBV6-1; clone_size: NA; j_call: TRBJ2-7; cdr3_length: 14; cdr3_aa: CASRTGGGSYEQYF
v_call: TRBV4-3; clone_size: NA; j_call: TRBJ2-3; cdr3_length: 15; cdr3_aa: CASSQDRERTDTQYF
v_call: TRBV28; clone_size: NA; j_call: TRBJ1-4; cdr3_length: 14; cdr3_aa: CASSLVQGHEKLFF
v_call: TRBV7-2; clone_size: once; j_call: TRBJ1-5; cdr3_length: 16; cdr3_aa: CASSRFWGGGSQPQHF
v_call: TRBV5-1; clone_size: few; j_call: TRBJ2-5; cdr3_length: 16; cdr3_aa: CASSPGTSGSKETQYF
v_call: TRBV7-6; clone_size: medium-sized; j_call: TRBJ2-2; cdr3_length: 16; cdr3_aa: CASSLVAGEGLGELFF
v_call: TRBV7-8; clone_size: NA; j_call: TRBJ2-2; cdr3_length: 14; cdr3_aa: CASSSTRDTGELFF
v_call: TRBV28; clone_size: few; j_call: TRBJ2-3; cdr3_length: 13; cdr3_aa: CASIAGGTDTQYF
v_call: TRBV7-2; clone_size: NA; j_call: TRBJ2-3; cdr3_length: 15; cdr3_aa: CASSLAQAGSNTQYF
v_call: TRBV6-1; clone_size: medium-sized; j_call: TRBJ1-2; cdr3_length: 11; cdr3_aa: CASSQDRAYTF
v_call: TRBV6-1; clone_size: few; j_call: TRBJ1-6; cdr3_length: 14; cdr3_aa: CASRPGQGNSPLHF
v_call: TRBV5-4; clone_size: NA; j_call: TRBJ2-7; cdr3_length: 14; cdr3_aa: CASSSKGSRYEQYF
v_call: TRBV11-3; clone_size: NA; j_call: TRBJ2-2; cdr3_length: 16; cdr3_aa: CASSPRGGRLTGELFF
v_call: TRBV6-1; clone_size: few; j_call: TRBJ2-5; cdr3_length: 12; cdr3_aa: CASTGAPETQYF
v_call: TRBV28; clone_size: NA; j_call: TRBJ2-3; cdr3_length: 15; cdr3_aa: CASRELAGGPDTQYF
v_call: TRBV6-2/TRBV6-3; clone_size: few; j_call: TRBJ1-5; cdr3_length: 15; cdr3_aa: CASSYGRGGNQPQHF
v_call: TRBV27; clone_size: NA; j_call: TRBJ1-2; cdr3_length: 12; cdr3_aa: CASSPEGYGYTF
v_call: TRBV20-1; clone_size: few; j_call: TRBJ2-2; cdr3_length: 14; cdr3_aa: CSASQGQGTGELFF
v_call: TRBV5-8; clone_size: NA; j_call: TRBJ1-5; cdr3_length: 15; cdr3_aa: CASSQGSNSNQPQHF
v_call: TRBV10-3; clone_size: NA; j_call: TRBJ1-1; cdr3_length: 13; cdr3_aa: CAISGAQDAEAFF
v_call: TRBV11-2; clone_size: few; j_call: TRBJ2-7; cdr3_length: 15; cdr3_aa: CASSLTGTGPYEQYF
v_call: TRBV20-1; clone_size: medium-sized; j_call: TRBJ1-2; cdr3_length: 12; cdr3_aa: CSARKQARGYTF
v_call: TRBV20-1; clone_size: NA; j_call: TRBJ1-3; cdr3_length: 13; cdr3_aa: CSAWDLSGNTIYF
v_call: TRBV25-1; clone_size: NA; j_call: TRBJ1-5; cdr3_length: 15; cdr3_aa: CASSESTGGNQPQHF
v_call: TRBV27; clone_size: NA; j_call: TRBJ2-2; cdr3_length: 14; cdr3_aa: CASHNGINTGELFF
v_call: TRBV2; clone_size: NA; j_call: TRBJ2-5; cdr3_length: 14; cdr3_aa: CASNPTGVMETQYF
v_call: TRBV6-2/TRBV6-3; clone_size: NA; j_call: TRBJ2-4; cdr3_length: 12; cdr3_aa: CASRTGADIQYF
v_call: TRBV19; clone_size: NA; j_call: TRBJ1-5; cdr3_length: 17; cdr3_aa: CASSPRDRGPINQPQHF
v_call: TRBV24-1; clone_size: NA; j_call: TRBJ2-3; cdr3_length: 16; cdr3_aa: CATSAISGNEADTQYF
v_call: TRBV7-9; clone_size: NA; j_call: TRBJ2-3; cdr3_length: 16; cdr3_aa: CASSRRRQESTDTQYF
v_call: TRBV6-1; clone_size: NA; j_call: TRBJ1-2; cdr3_length: 14; cdr3_aa: CASSEGRRLYGYTF
v_call: TRBV30; clone_size: NA; j_call: TRBJ2-1; cdr3_length: 14; cdr3_aa: CAWSNAGGYNEQFF
v_call: TRBV18; clone_size: NA; j_call: TRBJ2-5; cdr3_length: 16; cdr3_aa: CASSGSGTGYQETQYF
v_call: TRBV4-2; clone_size: NA; j_call: TRBJ1-2; cdr3_length: 13; cdr3_aa: CASSQDLGTGYTF
v_call: TRBV15; clone_size: NA; j_call: TRBJ2-2; cdr3_length: 15; cdr3_aa: CATSSGQGNTGELFF
v_call: TRBV3-1; clone_size: NA; j_call: TRBJ2-5; cdr3_length: 13; cdr3_aa: CASSRGTQETQYF
v_call: TRBV7-9; clone_size: NA; j_call: TRBJ2-1; cdr3_length: 13; cdr3_aa: CASSLGVADEQFF
v_call: TRBV24-1; clone_size: few; j_call: TRBJ2-1; cdr3_length: 18; cdr3_aa: CATSDWASGRAAIDEQFF
v_call: TRBV7-3; clone_size: NA; j_call: TRBJ2-3; cdr3_length: 15; cdr3_aa: CASGNSGAGTDTQYF
v_call: TRBV21-1; clone_size: NA; j_call: TRBJ2-7; cdr3_length: 16; cdr3_aa: CASSTLRDRDFYEQYF